This T cell receptor (beta chain) comes out of a study of T cell repertoires in cytomegalovirus infection. Study conclusions and caveats: HLA-C-restricted CMV clonotypes gave the most frequent clonotype in two of eight donors.

Between the trimmed V and J ends, which lost 5 bases and 9 bases, there was a span of 10 bases. Germline lookup yields CDR1 KGHDR and CDR2 SFDVKD. The CDR3 sequence is 12 residues long. Worth noting for this clonotype: The antigen is not known.

Via MiXCR, TCRdb re-called the reads, giving one row per CDR3 protein. The table has some 920,000 distinct CDR3 sequences, approximately 31% seen once. The sequences come from cultured CD8+ T cells from PBMCs, collected from culture after CMV antigen stimulation. The chain carries TRBV24-1 and TRBJ2-1; D remains unclear. The TCR was taken from a human donor in good health (CMV status not recorded). Some clones in this sample may be carry-over from other donors' samples. The CDR3 nucleotides read TGTGCCACCAGTGGAAAGACTGGTGAGCAGTTCTTC. Residues: CATSGKTGEQFF.